This TCR beta chain comes out of a study of technical replicates of blood from a few donors (TCRdb year 2017). This clone appeared once. Which antigen it targets is not known. One base away there is no much larger clone; base qualities are not given. The germline V gene provides CDR1 SQVTM and CDR2 ANQGSEA. Counted from cysteine to phenylalanine, this CDR3 has 13 amino acids. The only DNA kept is the CDR3, 39 bases in frame from the first base. Trimming costs V 4 bases and J 9 bases, and their ends lie 13 bases apart. The library was built by means of the immunoSEQ multiplex PCR assay. TCRdb mirrors the immuneACCESS table, restricted to in-frame sequences. Some clones are absent from its copies; in checked studies, under half trace to an unresolved V gene, and the reason for the others is unknown. This sample is represented by around 90,000 clones; approximately 94% of them were singletons. Around 0.25% of the sample belongs to the ten largest clones.

Recombination joined TRBV29-1 with TRBJ1-6, with a weak D call of TRBD1 (5 bases match). Material: T cells isolated from PBMCs. This sequence was found in a human donor in good health. In nucleotides, the sequence is TGCAGCGTTGCGCGGGACCCTGGTTCACCCCTCCACTTT. Translated, it reads CSVARDPGSPLHF.